Shown below are 26 T cell receptor beta chains from a single sample sequenced in a study of T cell responses to AZD1222 COVID-19 vaccine. The assay was immunoSEQ multiplex PCR, and TCRdb's table has in-frame clones only and misses some. The sample includes 150,000 or so clones, around 93% of them seen just once. The specimen comprised peripheral blood, sampled 28 days after the second AZD1222 dose. The receptors stem from an adult who received the AZD1222 COVID-19 vaccine.

For this clone: The germline gene is not matched at one end of the junction; a read error may be the cause. The V call is TRBV6-1, the J call TRBJ2-3; 10 nucleotides match TRBD2. The V gene's germline CDR1 is MNHNS and CDR2 SASEGT. CDR3 length: 17 amino acids. The CDR3 protein is CASSEDLSGRVTDTQYF. The CDR3 coding sequence is TGTGCCAGCAGCGAAGACCTAAGCGGGAGGGTCACAGATACGCAGTATTTT.

The CDR3 bases are TGTGCCAGTAGTATTGTCCAGTCCTACGAGCAGTACTTC. Its protein product is CASSIVQSYEQYF. V usage is TRBV19 and J usage is TRBJ2-7; D unclear. CDR1 LNHDA and CDR2 SQIVND come from the germline V gene (reference sequence). CDR3 size: 13 residues. V lost 3 bases and J lost 1, with 7 bases in between.

The chain carries TRBV6-5 and TRBJ1-2; D is ambiguous. CDR1 is MNHEY, CDR2 SVGAGI, per germline. The CDR3 runs to 13 residues. The V and J ends lost 0 bases and 5 bases respectively, with 7 bases between them. The CDR3 here is CASSYSSQYGYTF. The CDR3 nucleotides read TGTGCCAGCAGTTACTCATCCCAATATGGCTACACCTTC.

This clone came up a few times. The CDR3 sequence is CASSPGSTRKNLATTNYGYTF. The CDR3 nucleotides are TGTGCCAGCAGTCCGGGATCCACGAGGAAGAACCTGGCGACGACTAACTATGGCTACACCTTC. The chain has TRBV28 and TRBJ1-2; D gene uncertain. V was clipped by 5 bases and J by 0 bases, with 31 bases between them. The CDR3 spans 21 residues. Germline V lookup: CDR1 MDHEN, CDR2 SYDVKM.

This chain joins TRBV4-3 and TRBJ1-2; 8 bases align to TRBD1. From germline, CDR1 is LGHNA and CDR2 YSLEER. The trim removed 0 bases at V and 0 bases at J, leaving 6 bases unmatched. The CDR3 has 17 amino acids. As DNA, the CDR3 is TGCGCCAGCAGCCAAGATGGAACAGGGGGAGCTAACTATGGCTACACCTTC. Amino acid sequence: CASSQDGTGGANYGYTF.

The CDR3 DNA sequence: TGCAGCGTCCTCTCTGGAAACACCATATATTTT. It codes for CSVLSGNTIYF. This sequence joins TRBV29-1 and TRBJ1-3; D not certain. Germline V gene data show CDR1 as SQVTM and CDR2 as ANQGSEA. Deletions cut 6 bases from V and 0 bases from J, with 3 bases between. This CDR3 region has 11 residues.

The J gene is TRBJ1-1, the V gene TRBV4-2; D not certain. Trimming pared 1 base from V and 3 bases from J, leaving 15 bases between. CDR3 length: 16 residues. The germline gives CDR1 LGHNA, CDR2 YNFKEQ. As DNA, the CDR3 is TGTGCCAGCAGCCAAGGATTGGGGTCTGAATACACTGAAGCTTTCTTT. It encodes CASSQGLGSEYTEAFF.

The chain has TRBV28 and TRBJ1-5; D gene unclear. Germline CDR1 and CDR2: MDHEN and SYDVKM. The CDR3 is 14 residues long. V was cut by 5 bases and J by 0 bases, with 8 bases left in between. In nucleotides, the CDR3 is TGTGCCAGCAGTGAATCTTCTAGCAATCAGCCCCAGCATTTT. Its protein product is CASSESSSNQPQHF.

V gene TRBV7-3 combines with J gene TRBJ1-1; unclear D gene. V was clipped by 4 bases and J by 5 bases, with 11 bases between them. Germline V lookup: CDR1 SGHTA, CDR2 FQGTGA. The CDR3 contains 13 residues. CDR3 DNA sequence: TGTGCCAGCAGCTCCCAGGAGCGAACTGAAGCTTTCTTT. Its translation is CASSSQERTEAFF.

This clone was seen only a few times. The chain has TRBV19 and TRBJ1-2; D is undetermined. The germline V gene has CDR1 LNHDA and CDR2 SQIVND (reference sequence). V lost 8 bases to trimming and J lost 4 bases, with 23 bases between them. The length of the CDR3 is 16 residues. DNA for the CDR3: TGTGCCAGTTGTAGCTCCCCTGACCACTTGGGCTATGGCTACACCTTC. Protein sequence: CASCSSPDHLGYGYTF.

This clone was seen only a few times. This chain uses TRBV11-1 with TRBJ1-2, with D hard to call. CDR3 length: 12 residues. The germline V and J ends were trimmed by 2 bases and 5 bases, with 6 bases remaining between them. CDR1 and CDR2 from the germline V gene are SGHAT and FQDESV (reference sequence). CDR3 coding DNA: TGTGCCAGCAGCTTAAGTGGGTATGGCTACACCTTC. Its translation: CASSLSGYGYTF.

This clone was found a few times. The V and J genes are TRBV5-4 and TRBJ2-7, with D possibly matching TRBD1 (5 bases). Germline-derived CDR1 and CDR2 are SGHNT and YYREEE (reference sequence). The V end was cut by 4 bases, the J end by 4 bases, with 12 bases between. The CDR3 is made up of 13 amino acids. The CDR3 coding sequence is TGTGCCAGCAGCCACGACAGAACTTACGAGCAGTACTTC. Its protein is CASSHDRTYEQYF.

The rearrangement joins TRBV27 to TRBJ2-7; TRBD1 agrees at 11 bases. Germline V CDR1 and CDR2: MNHEY, SMNVEV (reference sequence). Trimming removed 5 bases from V and 5 bases from J; junction bases left unmatched: 5. There are 14 residues in the CDR3. The CDR3, as DNA: TGTGCCAGCAGTCCGCGGACAGGGGGCAACGAGCAGTACTTC. Its protein is CASSPRTGGNEQYF.

The gene calls are TRBV7-9 and TRBJ1-2; 7 bases map to TRBD1. After removal of 6 bases from V and 7 bases from J, the junction contained 14 bases not matched to a gene. CDR1 is SEHNR and CDR2 is FQNEAQ in the germline V gene (reference sequence). CDR3 length: 15 amino acids. CDR3 DNA: TGTGCCAGCAGATCCCCAGCAGACAGGGCTTTTGGCTACACCTTC. This translates into CASRSPADRAFGYTF.

V usage is TRBV28 and J usage is TRBJ2-2; possibly TRBD1 for D (5 bases). Germline values: CDR1 MDHEN, CDR2 SYDVKM. The CDR3 extends over 14 amino acids. V was cut by 5 bases and J by 7 bases, with 14 bases left in between. CDR3 residues: CASSPPGFGGELFF. The CDR3 DNA is TGTGCCAGCAGTCCCCCAGGGTTTGGCGGGGAGCTGTTTTTT.

This chain joins TRBV27 and TRBJ1-1; D is uncertain. The germline CDR1 and CDR2 sequences are MNHEY and SMNVEV (reference sequence). The length of the CDR3 is 15 residues. Trimming removed 2 bases from V and 4 bases from J, with 14 bases in between. CDR3 nucleotide sequence: TGTGCCAGCAGTTTAGGGTGGGAAGGGATCACTGAAGCTTTCTTT. This translates into CASSLGWEGITEAFF.

This clone was seen once. The genes are TRBV7-2 and TRBJ1-5; D gene ambiguous. The CDR3 is 13 amino acids. V was clipped by 0 bases and J by 5 bases, with 5 bases between them. Germline lookup yields CDR1 SGHTA and CDR2 FQGNSA. CDR3 residues: CASSLASYQPQHF. In nucleotides, the CDR3 is TGTGCCAGCAGCTTAGCTTCGTATCAGCCCCAGCATTTT. Variable domain in full (rest from reference TRBV7-2 and TRBJ1-5): GAGVSQSPSNKVTEKGKDVELRCDPISGHTALYWYRQSLGQGLEFLIYFQGNSAPDKSGLPSDRFSAERTGGSVSTLTIQRTQQEDSAVYLCASSLASYQPQHFGDGTRLSIL.

The chain links TRBV5-1 to TRBJ1-1; D not resolved. The germline CDR1 and CDR2 sequences are SGHRS and YFSETQ. The CDR3 has 13 residues. V lost 2 bases and J 2 bases, leaving 7 bases between the germline ends. This chain's CDR3 is CASSFGSNTEAFF. For the CDR3, the DNA is TGCGCCAGCAGCTTCGGGAGCAACACTGAAGCTTTCTTT.

The V and J genes are TRBV28 and TRBJ1-2; TRBD1 agrees at 9 bases. Per the germline V gene, CDR1 is MDHEN and CDR2 is SYDVKM. The CDR3 spans 15 residues. Trimming at V came to 5 bases and at J to 6 bases, leaving 10 bases not matched to a gene. The CDR3 DNA sequence: TGTGCCAGCAGTACTACGACAGGGGGAGTGGATGGCTACACCTTC. Its protein product is CASSTTTGGVDGYTF.

This sequence joins TRBV29-1 and TRBJ1-1; TRBD1 matches at 9 bases. The CDR3 contains 13 residues. Germline CDR1 is SQVTM and CDR2 is ANQGSEA. V shed 7 bases, J shed 1 base, and the junction held 4 bases outside the gene matches. Here the CDR3 DNA reads TGCAGCGCAACGACAGGGGGGAACACTGAAGCTTTCTTT. Amino acid sequence: CSATTGGNTEAFF.

This chain joins TRBV3-1 (or the pseudogene TRBV3-2) and TRBJ2-7; unclear D gene. Germline-derived CDR1 and CDR2 are LGHDT and YNNKEL (reference sequence). The CDR3 extends over 13 amino acids. Deletions cut 2 bases from V and 6 bases from J, with 11 bases between. CDR3 protein: CASSQLSPPEQYF. The CDR3, as DNA: TGTGCCAGCAGCCAACTTAGCCCGCCCGAGCAGTACTTC.

The chain has TRBV18 and TRBJ2-1, with 13 bases lining up with TRBD2. V was clipped by 6 bases and J by 4 bases; unmatched bases: 6. The CDR3 sequence is 16 residues long. Germline values: CDR1 KGHSH, CDR2 LQKENI. The CDR3 spells CASSRGTSGAYNEQFF. As DNA, the CDR3 is TGTGCCAGCTCTCGTGGGACTAGCGGGGCTTACAATGAGCAGTTCTTC.

The chain joins TRBV28 to TRBJ2-7; D unresolved. The CDR3 consists of 13 residues. Germline-derived CDR1 and CDR2 are MDHEN and SYDVKM. Trimming pared 7 bases from V and 0 bases from J, leaving 10 bases between. The CDR3 here is CASTVAHSYEQYF. The CDR3 coding sequence is TGTGCCAGCACCGTGGCTCACTCCTACGAGCAGTACTTC. The entire variable domain, with the rest obtained from reference TRBV28 and TRBJ2-7, is as follows: DVKVTQSSRYLVKRTGEKVFLECVQDMDHENMFWYRQDPGLGLRLIYFSYDVKMKEKGDIPEGYSVSREKKERFSLILESASTNQTSMYLCASTVAHSYEQYFGPGTRLTVT.

J is TRBJ1-1 and V is TRBV6-1; D not certain. The length of the CDR3 is 13 residues. CDR1 is MNHNS, CDR2 SASEGT, per germline. Trimming cost V 2 bases and J 1 base, with 5 bases left between them. Written as DNA, the CDR3 is TGTGCCAGCAGTGAAATTGGGAACACTGAAGCTTTCTTT. It specifies CASSEIGNTEAFF.

The CDR3 here is CASSVGGALYNEQFF. DNA of the CDR3: TGTGCCAGCAGCGTAGGCGGGGCATTATACAATGAGCAGTTCTTC. V and J are TRBV9 and TRBJ2-1; weak D call: TRBD2 (6 bases). From germline, CDR1 is SGDLS and CDR2 YYNGEE. V gave up 0 bases and J gave up 4 bases, with 11 bases separating them. This CDR3 comprises 15 residues.

The chain joins TRBV11-1 to TRBJ2-1; a possible D gene is TRBD1 (6 bases). The CDR3 length is 14 residues. Trimming cost V 0 bases and J 9 bases, with 12 bases left between them. Looked up from germline, CDR1 is SGHAT and CDR2 is FQDESV (reference sequence). The CDR3 is CASSLAPQGGEQFF. For the CDR3, the DNA is TGTGCCAGCAGCTTAGCCCCACAGGGTGGTGAGCAGTTCTTC.